A selection of T cell receptor beta chains follows, all from one sample in a study of blood T cell repertoires in COVID-19. Produced via immunoSEQ multiplex PCR; TCRdb's table is partial and in-frame only. This table holds about 250,000 clones, about 91% found once. The sequenced sample consisted of peripheral blood. Receptors originate from a woman aged 25 to 39 with COVID-19, enrolled during active disease. CDR3s include the opening cysteine and the closing phenylalanine or tryptophan. Fields, in order: J gene, V gene, clone size, D gene, CDR3 protein, CDR3 DNA. D genes are given only for firm matches. Some rows mark clone size as missing; the rest say once, few, many or name a class of expanded clone.

j_call: TRBJ2-3; v_call: TRBV29-1; clone_size: once; d_call: TRBD2; cdr3_aa: CSVETGGESTQYF; cdr3_nt: TGCAGCGTTGAGACGGGGGGGGAGAGTACGCAGTATTTT
j_call: TRBJ2-3; v_call: TRBV9; clone_size: NA; d_call: TRBD2; cdr3_aa: CASSVRAGVGTDTQYF; cdr3_nt: TGTGCCAGCAGCGTACGCGCGGGAGTAGGGACAGATACGCAGTATTTT
j_call: TRBJ2-3; v_call: TRBV7-2; clone_size: NA; d_call: NA; cdr3_aa: CASSLALADTQYF; cdr3_nt: TGTGCCAGCAGCTTAGCGTTAGCAGATACGCAGTATTTT
j_call: TRBJ2-3; v_call: TRBV10-3; clone_size: NA; d_call: NA; cdr3_aa: CAAQAASSTDTQYF; cdr3_nt: TGTGCCGCCCAAGCGGCTTCTAGCACAGATACGCAGTATTTT
j_call: TRBJ1-6; v_call: TRBV3-1/TRBV3-2; clone_size: NA; d_call: NA; cdr3_aa: CASSPGVTYNSPLHF; cdr3_nt: TGTGCCAGCAGTCCAGGGGTGACCTATAATTCACCCCTCCACTTT
j_call: TRBJ2-5; v_call: TRBV6-2/TRBV6-3; clone_size: NA; d_call: TRBD1; cdr3_aa: CASSSTGDGETQYF; cdr3_nt: TGTGCCAGCAGTTCCACAGGGGACGGAGAGACCCAGTACTTC
j_call: TRBJ2-1; v_call: TRBV25-1; clone_size: few; d_call: NA; cdr3_aa: CASGGTRTYNEQFF; cdr3_nt: TGTGCCAGCGGGGGGACGAGGACCTACAATGAGCAGTTCTTC
j_call: TRBJ2-5; v_call: TRBV9; clone_size: NA; d_call: TRBD2; cdr3_aa: CASSVTSGIIETQYF; cdr3_nt: TGTGCCAGCAGCGTAACTAGCGGGATCATAGAGACCCAGTACTTC
j_call: TRBJ1-5; v_call: TRBV19; clone_size: NA; d_call: TRBD1; cdr3_aa: CASSKLSRQGGQPQHF; cdr3_nt: TGTGCCAGTAGTAAACTGAGTCGGCAGGGGGGTCAGCCCCAGCATTTT
j_call: TRBJ1-5; v_call: TRBV19; clone_size: NA; d_call: TRBD1; cdr3_aa: CASSIGGGALQPQHF; cdr3_nt: TGTGCCAGTAGTATAGGAGGGGGCGCTCTTCAGCCCCAGCATTTT
j_call: TRBJ2-7; v_call: TRBV27; clone_size: NA; d_call: TRBD2; cdr3_aa: CASSLASGASYEQYF; cdr3_nt: TGTGCCAGCAGCCTCGCTAGCGGGGCCTCCTACGAGCAGTACTTC
j_call: TRBJ2-5; v_call: TRBV5-1; clone_size: NA; d_call: NA; cdr3_aa: CASSFLRDQETQYF; cdr3_nt: TGCGCCAGCAGCTTCCTCAGGGACCAAGAGACCCAGTACTTC
j_call: TRBJ2-3; v_call: TRBV18; clone_size: few; d_call: NA; cdr3_aa: CASSPSPGVGDTQYF; cdr3_nt: TGTGCCAGCTCACCAAGTCCCGGGGTTGGAGATACGCAGTATTTT
j_call: TRBJ2-1; v_call: TRBV19; clone_size: NA; d_call: TRBD2; cdr3_aa: CASSIFRAGGGSEQFF; cdr3_nt: TGTGCCAGTAGTATATTCCGTGCGGGAGGGGGAAGTGAGCAGTTCTTC
j_call: TRBJ2-5; v_call: TRBV5-1; clone_size: NA; d_call: NA; cdr3_aa: CASSGGTADLETQYF; cdr3_nt: TGCGCCAGCAGCGGGGGGACAGCCGACCTTGAGACCCAGTACTTC
j_call: TRBJ2-4; v_call: TRBV19; clone_size: NA; d_call: NA; cdr3_aa: CASTTGVGAKNIQYF; cdr3_nt: TGTGCCAGTACGACCGGGGTGGGAGCCAAAAACATTCAGTACTTC
j_call: TRBJ2-7; v_call: TRBV27; clone_size: NA; d_call: TRBD1; cdr3_aa: CASKATGYRGDEQYF; cdr3_nt: TGTGCCAGCAAAGCGACAGGGTACCGTGGGGACGAGCAGTACTTC
j_call: TRBJ2-1; v_call: TRBV11-3; clone_size: NA; d_call: TRBD2; cdr3_aa: CASSPWGGRDEQFF; cdr3_nt: TGTGCCAGCAGCCCTTGGGGAGGGAGGGATGAGCAGTTCTTC
j_call: TRBJ1-1; v_call: TRBV19; clone_size: NA; d_call: NA; cdr3_aa: CASSIQVRTEAFF; cdr3_nt: TGTGCCAGTAGTATCCAGGTGCGCACTGAAGCTTTCTTT
j_call: TRBJ1-6; v_call: TRBV11-2; clone_size: NA; d_call: NA; cdr3_aa: CASSAGDGLPLHF; cdr3_nt: TGTGCCAGCAGCGCAGGGGACGGACTCCCCCTCCACTTT
j_call: TRBJ2-2; v_call: TRBV9; clone_size: NA; d_call: NA; cdr3_aa: CASSVVAEYTGELFF; cdr3_nt: TGTGCCAGCAGCGTAGTTGCGGAATACACCGGGGAGCTGTTTTTT
j_call: TRBJ2-3; v_call: TRBV7-2; clone_size: NA; d_call: NA; cdr3_aa: CASSPLGDTDTQYF; cdr3_nt: TGTGCCAGCAGCCCCCTTGGAGACACAGATACGCAGTATTTT
j_call: TRBJ2-1; v_call: TRBV2; clone_size: NA; d_call: TRBD2; cdr3_aa: CASTPTSGGNNEQFF; cdr3_nt: TGTGCCAGCACCCCGACTAGCGGTGGGAACAATGAGCAGTTCTTC
j_call: TRBJ1-1; v_call: TRBV18; clone_size: NA; d_call: NA; cdr3_aa: CASSTTGLHTEAFF; cdr3_nt: TGTGCCAGCTCAACGACAGGCCTACACACTGAAGCTTTCTTT
j_call: TRBJ1-6; v_call: TRBV9; clone_size: NA; d_call: TRBD1; cdr3_aa: CASSVSEGQGQSPLHF; cdr3_nt: TGTGCCAGCAGCGTCTCAGAGGGACAGGGTCAATCACCCCTCCACTTT